Listed below are T cell receptor beta chains from one sample, sequenced in a study of blood T cell repertoires in COVID-19. TCRdb keeps only in-frame clones here, not all; method: immunoSEQ multiplex PCR. The profile shows some 60,000 clones, 65% to 85% of them singletons. Sequenced sample: peripheral blood. These receptors were obtained from a man at least 80 years old with COVID-19, enrolled during active disease. Both conserved end residues are part of each CDR3. The D gene is left open where the match is weak. Size is stated for part of the rows, as once, few or many counts, or as a class when the clone is expanded.

J: TRBJ1-1
length: 14
D: -
V: TRBV5-1
size: -
CDR3: CASSLKQMNTEAFF
DNA: TGCGCCAGCAGCTTGAAACAGATGAACACTGAAGCTTTCTTT

J: TRBJ1-2
length: 14
D: -
V: TRBV2
size: -
CDR3: CASSSTGRPYGYTF
DNA: TGTGCCAGCAGTTCGACAGGTCGCCCCTATGGCTACACCTTC

J: TRBJ1-6
length: 13
D: TRBD1
V: TRBV6-4
size: -
CDR3: CASSVDRDSPLHF
DNA: TGTGCCAGCAGTGTAGACAGGGATTCACCCCTCCACTTT

J: TRBJ2-2
length: 15
D: -
V: TRBV18
size: once
CDR3: CASSPPVPGGGELFF
DNA: TGTGCCAGCTCACCACCCGTGCCGGGTGGCGGGGAGCTGTTTTTT

J: TRBJ1-2
length: 15
D: TRBD1
V: TRBV5-1
size: -
CDR3: CASSLVSGGDYGYTF
DNA: TGCGCCAGCAGCTTGGTATCAGGGGGCGACTATGGCTACACCTTC

J: TRBJ2-1
length: 16
D: TRBD2
V: TRBV11-3
size: -
CDR3: CASSSPGTSSRGEQFF
DNA: TGTGCCAGCAGCTCCCCCGGGACTAGTTCACGGGGTGAGCAGTTCTTC

J: TRBJ1-5
length: 16
D: -
V: TRBV28
size: -
CDR3: CASSSMNWYSNQPQHF
DNA: TGTGCCAGCAGTTCCATGAACTGGTATAGCAATCAGCCCCAGCATTTT

J: TRBJ1-4
length: 16
D: -
V: TRBV5-4
size: -
CDR3: CASSSGGVRSNEKLFF
DNA: TGTGCCAGCAGCTCGGGGGGGGTCCGATCTAATGAAAAACTGTTTTTT

J: TRBJ2-1
length: 14
D: TRBD2
V: TRBV4-2
size: -
CDR3: CASSPRGGFGEQFF
DNA: TGTGCCAGCTCCCCGCGGGGGGGGTTTGGTGAGCAGTTCTTC

J: TRBJ2-1
length: 15
D: -
V: TRBV3-1/TRBV3-2
size: -
CDR3: CASSPRGTSYNEQFF
DNA: TGTGCCAGCAGCCCCCGGGGGACCTCCTACAATGAGCAGTTCTTC

J: TRBJ2-3
length: 16
D: -
V: TRBV7-2
size: -
CDR3: CASSSQGGGYTSGQYF
DNA: TGTGCCAGCAGCTCGCAAGGCGGCGGTTATACTAGTGGGCAGTATTTT

J: TRBJ1-1
length: 11
D: -
V: TRBV20-1
size: few
CDR3: CSARSTTKAFF
DNA: TGCAGTGCTAGGAGCACAACTAAAGCTTTCTTT

J: TRBJ1-5
length: 16
D: -
V: TRBV19
size: once
CDR3: CASSIQGGGANQPQHF
DNA: TGTGCCAGTAGTATTCAAGGCGGGGGAGCCAATCAGCCCCAGCATTTT

J: TRBJ2-3
length: 13
D: -
V: TRBV20-1
size: -
CDR3: CSASDSSTDTQYF
DNA: TGCAGTGCTAGTGATTCTAGCACAGATACGCAGTATTTT

J: TRBJ2-5
length: 15
D: -
V: TRBV18
size: -
CDR3: CASSPLPAGGETQYF
DNA: TGTGCCAGCTCACCGCTACCCGCTGGCGGGGAGACCCAGTACTTC

J: TRBJ1-2
length: 13
D: TRBD1
V: TRBV19
size: -
CDR3: CASSEQGPYGYTF
DNA: TGTGCCAGTAGTGAACAGGGGCCCTATGGCTACACCTTC

J: TRBJ2-1
length: 15
D: -
V: TRBV9
size: -
CDR3: CASSATGSMGHEQFF
DNA: TGTGCCAGCAGCGCTACCGGGTCCATGGGGCATGAGCAGTTCTTC

J: TRBJ1-2
length: 14
D: TRBD1
V: TRBV7-2
size: many
CDR3: CASSSEQGDYGYTF
DNA: TGTGCCAGCAGCTCAGAACAGGGGGACTATGGCTACACCTTC

J: TRBJ1-3
length: 17
D: -
V: TRBV7-6
size: -
CDR3: CASSLGPSGGSGNTIYF
DNA: TGTGCCAGCAGCTTAGGGCCTTCGGGGGGCTCTGGAAACACCATATATTTT

J: TRBJ1-4
length: 13
D: -
V: TRBV2
size: -
CDR3: CASSEAGTEKLFF
DNA: TGTGCCAGCAGTGAAGCCGGGACAGAAAAACTGTTTTTT

J: TRBJ1-5
length: 15
D: TRBD1
V: TRBV6-6
size: -
CDR3: CASRDPGQGWQPQHF
DNA: TGTGCCAGCAGGGATCCGGGACAGGGGTGGCAGCCCCAGCATTTT

J: TRBJ1-2
length: 12
D: TRBD1
V: TRBV7-2
size: -
CDR3: CASSSDRVGYTF
DNA: TGTGCCAGCAGCTCAGACAGGGTTGGCTACACCTTC

J: TRBJ1-5
length: 13
D: -
V: TRBV3-1/TRBV3-2
size: -
CDR3: CASSPRDNQPQHF
DNA: TGTGCCAGCAGCCCCCGGGACAATCAGCCCCAGCATTTT

J: TRBJ2-4
length: 14
D: -
V: TRBV4-1
size: -
CDR3: CASSPRQVLSIQYF
DNA: TGCGCCAGCAGCCCGAGACAGGTATTAAGCATTCAGTACTTC

J: TRBJ2-1
length: 12
D: -
V: TRBV24-1
size: -
CDR3: CATSDFRGEQFF
DNA: TGTGCCACCAGTGATTTTCGGGGGGAGCAGTTCTTC

J: TRBJ1-5
length: 16
D: TRBD1
V: TRBV7-2
size: -
CDR3: CASSLRTGARNQPQHF
DNA: TGTGCCAGCAGCTTACGGACAGGGGCTAGAAATCAGCCCCAGCATTTT

J: TRBJ2-1
length: 16
D: TRBD2
V: TRBV7-2
size: -
CDR3: CASSSQRGSSYNEQFF
DNA: TGTGCCAGCAGCTCACAGCGGGGTAGCTCCTACAATGAGCAGTTCTTC

J: TRBJ2-1
length: 17
D: TRBD2
V: TRBV24-1
size: -
CDR3: CATSDSGTSGTYNEQFF
DNA: TGTGCCACCAGTGATTCTGGGACTAGCGGGACTTACAATGAGCAGTTCTTC

J: TRBJ1-2
length: 14
D: -
V: TRBV4-1
size: -
CDR3: CASSQVEVGYGYTF
DNA: TGCGCCAGCAGCCAAGTTGAGGTTGGCTATGGCTACACCTTC

J: TRBJ2-1
length: 14
D: TRBD2
V: TRBV20-1
size: -
CDR3: CSASKAGAYNEQFF
DNA: TGCAGTGCTAGTAAAGCGGGGGCCTACAATGAGCAGTTCTTC

J: TRBJ1-5
length: 15
D: -
V: TRBV15
size: -
CDR3: CATSRNLDSNQPQHF
DNA: TGTGCCACCAGCAGGAACTTAGATAGCAATCAGCCCCAGCATTTT

J: TRBJ1-5
length: 15
D: TRBD1
V: TRBV6-5
size: -
CDR3: CASRRDRVSNQPQHF
DNA: TGTGCCAGCAGAAGGGACAGGGTAAGCAATCAGCCCCAGCATTTT

J: TRBJ1-6
length: 12
D: TRBD1
V: TRBV6-7
size: -
CDR3: CVFGQAKSPLHF
DNA: TGTGTCTTCGGACAGGCTAAATCACCCCTCCACTTT

J: TRBJ2-3
length: 16
D: TRBD2
V: TRBV29-1
size: -
CDR3: CSVEGLAVDLTDTQYF
DNA: TGCAGCGTTGAGGGACTAGCGGTCGACCTCACAGATACGCAGTATTTT

J: TRBJ2-3
length: 11
D: -
V: TRBV7-3
size: -
CDR3: CASSQGDTQYF
DNA: TGTGCCAGCAGCCAGGGTGATACGCAGTATTTT

J: TRBJ2-5
length: 12
D: -
V: TRBV6-5
size: -
CDR3: CASRKTGGAQYF
DNA: TGTGCCAGCAGGAAGACCGGCGGGGCCCAGTACTTC

J: TRBJ2-2
length: 13
D: TRBD2
V: TRBV27
size: many
CDR3: CASSSGTKRELFF
DNA: TGTGCCAGCAGTTCTGGGACTAAGCGTGAGCTGTTTTTT

J: TRBJ1-1
length: 16
D: TRBD1
V: TRBV19
size: -
CDR3: CASSTGRQGAGTEAFF
DNA: TGTGCCAGTAGTACTGGGCGACAGGGGGCCGGCACTGAAGCTTTCTTT

J: TRBJ2-1
length: 17
D: TRBD2
V: TRBV11-3
size: few
CDR3: CASSFGLAGGLYNEQFF
DNA: TGTGCCAGCAGCTTCGGACTAGCGGGAGGTCTTTACAATGAGCAGTTCTTC

J: TRBJ2-1
length: 14
D: -
V: TRBV7-7
size: -
CDR3: CASSLASRSDEQFF
DNA: TGTGCCAGCAGCCTAGCCTCTAGGTCCGATGAGCAGTTCTTC

J: TRBJ2-2
length: 13
D: -
V: TRBV14
size: -
CDR3: CASSQDRSAGLFF
DNA: TGTGCCAGCAGCCAAGATCGGAGCGCGGGGCTGTTTTTT

J: TRBJ1-1
length: 15
D: -
V: TRBV7-2
size: few
CDR3: CASSSVYRVNTEAFF
DNA: TGTGCCAGCAGCTCCGTCTACAGGGTGAACACTGAAGCTTTCTTT

J: TRBJ1-1
length: 14
D: -
V: TRBV9
size: -
CDR3: CASGPAGVNTEAFF
DNA: TGTGCCAGCGGGCCGGCAGGGGTGAACACTGAAGCTTTCTTT

J: TRBJ2-1
length: 15
D: TRBD2
V: TRBV5-1
size: -
CDR3: CASSPGSGAYNEQFF
DNA: TGCGCCAGCAGCCCCGGCAGCGGGGCCTACAATGAGCAGTTCTTC

J: TRBJ1-1
length: 15
D: TRBD1
V: TRBV10-3
size: -
CDR3: CAITARDRGITEAFF
DNA: TGTGCCATCACCGCTAGGGACAGGGGGATCACTGAAGCTTTCTTT

J: TRBJ2-5
length: 13
D: TRBD2
V: TRBV7-9
size: -
CDR3: CASSQAGAATQYF
DNA: TGTGCCAGCAGCCAAGCGGGGGCGGCGACCCAGTACTTC

J: TRBJ2-1
length: 15
D: TRBD1
V: TRBV7-9
size: -
CDR3: CASSISGTVYNEQFF
DNA: TGTGCCAGCAGCATCTCCGGGACAGTATACAATGAGCAGTTCTTC

J: TRBJ1-3
length: 15
D: -
V: TRBV19
size: once
CDR3: CASSSGTHSGNTIYF
DNA: TGTGCCAGTAGTTCGGGGACTCACTCTGGAAACACCATATATTTT

J: TRBJ2-2
length: 17
D: TRBD1
V: TRBV15
size: -
CDR3: CATSRETPGTGWGELFF
DNA: TGTGCCACCAGCAGAGAGACCCCCGGGACAGGGTGGGGGGAGCTGTTTTTT

J: TRBJ2-1
length: 17
D: TRBD2
V: TRBV5-1
size: -
CDR3: CASSATSGGLSYNEQFF
DNA: TGCGCCAGCAGCGCGACTAGCGGGGGACTCTCCTACAATGAGCAGTTCTTC

J: TRBJ2-4
length: 16
D: TRBD1
V: TRBV6-2/TRBV6-3
size: -
CDR3: CASSSGQGGMKNIQYF
DNA: TGTGCCAGCAGTTCGGGACAGGGAGGGATGAAAAACATTCAGTACTTC

J: TRBJ2-7
length: 15
D: TRBD2
V: TRBV30
size: -
CDR3: CAWRRGQGGTDEQYF
DNA: TGTGCCTGGAGACGAGGTCAGGGAGGGACTGACGAGCAGTACTTC

J: TRBJ1-6
length: 13
D: TRBD1
V: TRBV10-1
size: -
CDR3: CASSVTGGSPLHF
DNA: TGCGCCAGCAGTGTTACAGGGGGTTCACCCCTCCACTTT

J: TRBJ1-4
length: 13
D: TRBD1
V: TRBV5-1
size: once
CDR3: CASREGANEKLFF
DNA: TGCGCCAGCAGGGAGGGGGCGAATGAAAAACTGTTTTTT

J: TRBJ2-1
length: 17
D: -
V: TRBV7-9
size: -
CDR3: CASSLVQGRYSDNEQFF
DNA: TGTGCCAGCAGCTTAGTCCAGGGTCGATACTCTGACAATGAGCAGTTCTTC

J: TRBJ1-4
length: 12
D: TRBD1
V: TRBV28
size: few
CDR3: CASTLPGQGLAF
DNA: TGTGCCAGCACCCTCCCGGGACAGGGGCTCGCTTTT

J: TRBJ2-3
length: 14
D: TRBD2
V: TRBV6-2/TRBV6-3
size: once
CDR3: CASSYGLAADTQYF
DNA: TGTGCCAGCAGTTACGGGCTAGCGGCAGATACGCAGTATTTT

J: TRBJ1-5
length: 15
D: -
V: TRBV15
size: -
CDR3: CATSRDPGTEQPQHF
DNA: TGTGCCACCAGCAGAGATCCAGGGACTGAGCAGCCCCAGCATTTT

J: TRBJ2-7
length: 15
D: TRBD1
V: TRBV24-1
size: -
CDR3: CATSDGTGFSYEQYF
DNA: TGTGCCACCAGTGATGGGACAGGGTTCTCCTACGAGCAGTACTTC

J: TRBJ1-2
length: 12
D: -
V: TRBV21-1
size: -
CDR3: CASSSAGYGYTF
DNA: TGTGCCAGCAGCAGCGCAGGGTATGGCTACACCTTC